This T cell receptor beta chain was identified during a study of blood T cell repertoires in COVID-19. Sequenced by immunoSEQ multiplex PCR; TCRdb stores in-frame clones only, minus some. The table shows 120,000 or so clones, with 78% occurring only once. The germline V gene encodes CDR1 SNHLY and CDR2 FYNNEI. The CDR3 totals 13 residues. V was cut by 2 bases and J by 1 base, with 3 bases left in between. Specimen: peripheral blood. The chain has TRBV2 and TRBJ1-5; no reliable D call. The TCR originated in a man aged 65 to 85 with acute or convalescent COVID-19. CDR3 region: CASSEQSNQPQHF. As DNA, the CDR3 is TGTGCCAGCAGTGAACAGAGCAATCAGCCCCAGCATTTT. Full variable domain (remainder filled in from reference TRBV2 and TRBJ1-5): EPEVTQTPSHQVTQMGQEVILRCVPISNHLYFYWYRQILGQKVEFLVSFYNNEISEKSEIFDDQFSVERPDGSNFTLKIRSTKLEDSAMYFCASSEQSNQPQHFGDGTRLSIL.